The sequence of this TCR beta chain was determined in a study of a mutant IDH1 vaccine in newly diagnosed glioma. Whole-study context: First vaccine doses came 4-6 weeks after radiotherapy alone, or with temozolomide cycles. Radiotherapy, temozolomide, or both had been given previously, and both were given to most.

As for this clone: The antigen remains undetermined.

The CDR3 length is 9 residues. Trimming left V 2 bases short and J 7 bases short, with 2 bases between. Germline CDR1 is DFQATT and CDR2 is SNEGSKA (reference sequence). Study-wide results and caveats: There seemed to be no relation between pseudoprogression and changes in top peripheral T cell clonotypes.

Time point indicated: week 47, end of study. Topical imiquimod accompanied each vaccine dose, which consisted of 300 ug of mutant IDH1 20-mer peptide. Patients carried new grade 3 or 4 IDH1-mutant astrocytomas lacking nuclear ATRX. The method was immunoSEQ multiplex PCR; TCRdb's version includes in-frame clones alone and lacks a portion of them. The repertoire holds some 56,000 clones, with 70% to 85% as singletons. This clonotype was obtained from a man aged 45 to 65 with glioma. The sequencing used PBMCs, collected from a glioma patient whose treatment included an IDH1 peptide vaccine. V gene TRBV20-1 combines with J gene TRBJ1-2; no clear D gene. DNA of the CDR3: TGCAGTGCTAGAATTGGCTACACCTTC. It specifies CSARIGYTF.